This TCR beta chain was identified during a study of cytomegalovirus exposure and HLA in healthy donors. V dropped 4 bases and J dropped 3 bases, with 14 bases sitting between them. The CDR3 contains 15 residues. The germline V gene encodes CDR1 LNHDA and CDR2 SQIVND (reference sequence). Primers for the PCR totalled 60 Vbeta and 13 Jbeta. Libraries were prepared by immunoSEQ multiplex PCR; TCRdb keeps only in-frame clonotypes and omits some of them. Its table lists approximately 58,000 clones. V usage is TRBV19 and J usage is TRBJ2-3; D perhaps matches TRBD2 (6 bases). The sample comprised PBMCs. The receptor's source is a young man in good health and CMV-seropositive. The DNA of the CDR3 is TGTGCCAGTAGTACCTCACCCGGGAGTACAGATACGCAGTATTTT. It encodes CASSTSPGSTDTQYF.